The rows below give T cell receptor beta chains drawn from one sample of a study of blood T cells in healthy people across ages. TCRdb passed the 5' RACE reads through MiXCR, listing each CDR3 protein once. The sample shows 760,000 or so distinct CDR3 sequences, 20% to 25% of them seen only once. This sample also belongs to another study, concerning T cells of mothers and their children.

The sample comprised blood. Receptor source: a boy aged 5-17 years in good health. Both conserved end residues are part of each CDR3. The D gene is left open where the match is weak. Clone size is stated in some rows and not others, as once, few, many or a class when expanded.

CASSPGTSLETQYF | TGTGCCAGCAGCCCAGGGACTTCTTTAGAGACCCAGTACTTC | TRBJ2-5 | TRBV9 | . | .
CASSSRLENTEAFF | TGTGCCAGCAGTTCGCGGCTAGAGAACACTGAAGCTTTCTTT | TRBJ1-1 | TRBV12-3/TRBV12-4 | . | .
CASSYSRNQPQHF | TGTGCCAGCAGTTACTCGAGAAATCAGCCCCAGCATTTT | TRBJ1-5 | TRBV6-5 | . | few
CSAGEAGYEQYF | TGCAGCGCCGGGGAAGCTGGCTACGAGCAGTACTTC | TRBJ2-7 | TRBV29-1 | . | many
CASSPSGQDKYEQYF | TGTGCCAGCAGCCCTTCGGGACAGGACAAATACGAGCAGTACTTC | TRBJ2-7 | TRBV6-6 | TRBD1 | .
CASSLTSGSNEQFF | TGCGCCAGCAGCCTGACTAGCGGGAGTAATGAGCAGTTCTTC | TRBJ2-1 | TRBV5-1 | TRBD2 | .
CSAKEQGRGGTDTQYF | TGCAGTGCTAAAGAACAGGGGCGAGGAGGCACAGATACGCAGTATTTT | TRBJ2-3 | TRBV20-1 | TRBD1 | .
CASSYSAVTQYF | TGTGCCAGCAGTTACTCGGCGGTGACCCAGTACTTC | TRBJ2-5 | TRBV6-2/TRBV6-3 | . | few
CASSLAEPRRNIQYF | TGTGCCAGCAGCTTAGCGGAGCCGAGGAGGAACATTCAGTACTTC | TRBJ2-4 | TRBV7-3 | . | .
CASSSYRGTQYF | TGTGCCAGCAGCTCGTATAGGGGGACCCAGTACTTC | TRBJ2-5 | TRBV7-2 | . | .
CASSFSLQGRFF | TGTGCCAGCAGTTTCTCCTTACAGGGTAGATTCTTC | TRBJ2-1 | TRBV12-3/TRBV12-4 | . | .
CASSATRTGELFF | TGTGCCAGCAGCGCCACTAGAACCGGGGAGCTGTTTTTT | TRBJ2-2 | TRBV7-3 | . | few
CASSYGGQVKAKNIQYF | TGTGCCAGCAGTTACGGTGGACAAGTTAAAGCCAAAAACATTCAGTACTTC | TRBJ2-4 | TRBV6-2/TRBV6-3 | . | .
CASSDRDRGSYTF | TGTGCCAGCAGTGACCGGGACAGGGGGAGCTACACCTTC | TRBJ1-2 | TRBV6-1 | TRBD1 | .
CSVEGQGYGYTF | TGCAGCGTTGAAGGCCAGGGCTATGGCTACACCTTC | TRBJ1-2 | TRBV29-1 | . | many
CASSQGTGAGDSPLHF | TGCGCCAGCAGCCAAGGAACAGGGGCCGGTGATTCACCCCTCCACTTT | TRBJ1-6 | TRBV4-1 | TRBD1 | .
CSAMVLQETQYF | TGCAGTGCTATGGTACTACAAGAGACCCAGTACTTC | TRBJ2-5 | TRBV20-1 | . | few
CASSPASFGENSPLHF | TGTGCCAGCAGTCCCGCAAGCTTCGGGGAGAATTCACCCCTCCACTTT | TRBJ1-6 | TRBV27 | . | .
CSVAMRSGAYEQYF | TGCAGCGTCGCCATGAGAAGCGGAGCCTACGAGCAGTACTTC | TRBJ2-7 | TRBV29-1 | . | .
CASSSRTAEKLFF | TGCGCCAGCAGCAGTAGGACAGCAGAAAAACTGTTTTTT | TRBJ1-4 | TRBV5-1 | . | .
CASNQGATGELFF | TGTGCCAGCAACCAGGGTGCCACCGGGGAGCTGTTTTTT | TRBJ2-2 | TRBV6-5 | . | .
CASSVITDTQYF | TGTGCCAGCAGCGTTATCACAGATACGCAGTATTTT | TRBJ2-3 | TRBV9 | . | .